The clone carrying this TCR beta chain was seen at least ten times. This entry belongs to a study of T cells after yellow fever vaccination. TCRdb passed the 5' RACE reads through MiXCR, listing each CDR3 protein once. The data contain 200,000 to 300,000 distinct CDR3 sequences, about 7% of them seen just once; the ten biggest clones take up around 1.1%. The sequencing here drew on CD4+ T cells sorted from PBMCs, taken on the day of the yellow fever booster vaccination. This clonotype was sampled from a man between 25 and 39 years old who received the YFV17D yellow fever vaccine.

The CDR3 DNA follows: TGTGCCAGCGGAGAGAGCTACGAGCAGTACTTC. This sequence encodes CASGESYEQYF. The gene calls are TRBV7-9 and TRBJ2-7; D not resolved. The germline gives CDR1 SEHNR, CDR2 FQNEAQ (reference sequence). V lost 8 bases and J 3 bases, leaving 8 bases between the germline ends. The CDR3 sequence is 11 residues long. Full variable domain (rest looked up from reference TRBV7-9 and TRBJ2-7): DTGVSQNPRHKITKRGQNVTFRCDPISEHNRLYWYRQTLGQGPEFLTYFQNEAQLEKSRLLSDRFSAERPKGSFSTLEIQRTEQGDSAMYLCASGESYEQYFGPGTRLTVT.